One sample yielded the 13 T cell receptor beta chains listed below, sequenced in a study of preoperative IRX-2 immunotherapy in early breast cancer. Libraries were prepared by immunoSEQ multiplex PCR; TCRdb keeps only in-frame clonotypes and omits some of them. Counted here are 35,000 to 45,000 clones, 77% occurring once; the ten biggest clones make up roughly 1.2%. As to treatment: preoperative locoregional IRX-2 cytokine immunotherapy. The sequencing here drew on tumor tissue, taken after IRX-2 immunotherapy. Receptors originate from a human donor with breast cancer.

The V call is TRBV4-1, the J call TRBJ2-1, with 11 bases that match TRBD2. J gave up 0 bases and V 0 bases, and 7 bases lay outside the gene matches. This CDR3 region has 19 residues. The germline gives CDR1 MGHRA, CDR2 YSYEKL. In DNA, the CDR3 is TGCGCCAGCAGCCAAGATAGGGCTAGCGGGAGGTCCTCCTACAATGAGCAGTTCTTC. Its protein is CASSQDRASGRSSYNEQFF.

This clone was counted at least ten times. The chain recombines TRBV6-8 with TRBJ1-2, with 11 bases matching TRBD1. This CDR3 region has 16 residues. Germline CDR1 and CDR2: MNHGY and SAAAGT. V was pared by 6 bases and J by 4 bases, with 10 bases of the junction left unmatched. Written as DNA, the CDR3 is TGTGCCAGCAGACCCGGACAGGGGGCGCAGGCCTATGGCTACACCTTC. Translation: CASRPGQGAQAYGYTF.

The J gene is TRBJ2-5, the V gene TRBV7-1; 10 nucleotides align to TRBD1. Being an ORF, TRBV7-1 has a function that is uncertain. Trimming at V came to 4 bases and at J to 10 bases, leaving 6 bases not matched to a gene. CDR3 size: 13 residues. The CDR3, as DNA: TGTGCCAGCAGCTTTAGGGACAGGGGAAACCAGTACTTC. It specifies CASSFRDRGNQYF.

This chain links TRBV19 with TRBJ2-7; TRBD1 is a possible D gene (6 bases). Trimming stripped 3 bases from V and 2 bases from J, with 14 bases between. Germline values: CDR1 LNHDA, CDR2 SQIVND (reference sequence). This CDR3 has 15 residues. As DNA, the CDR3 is TGTGCCAGTAGTATCAAACAGGGCGCCACCTACGAGCAGTACTTC. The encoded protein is CASSIKQGATYEQYF.

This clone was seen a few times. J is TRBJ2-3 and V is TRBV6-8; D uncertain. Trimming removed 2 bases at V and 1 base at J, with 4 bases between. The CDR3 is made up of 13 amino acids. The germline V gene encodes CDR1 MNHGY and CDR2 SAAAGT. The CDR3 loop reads CASSYLRTDTQYF. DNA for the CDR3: TGTGCCAGCAGTTACCTCCGCACAGATACGCAGTATTTT.

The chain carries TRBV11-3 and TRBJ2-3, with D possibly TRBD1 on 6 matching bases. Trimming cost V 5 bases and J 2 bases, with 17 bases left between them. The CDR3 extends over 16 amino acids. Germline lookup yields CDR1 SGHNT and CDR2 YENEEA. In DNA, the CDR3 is TGTGCCAGCAGCGCCCAAACAGGGTTAAACACAGATACGCAGTATTTT. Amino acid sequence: CASSAQTGLNTDTQYF.

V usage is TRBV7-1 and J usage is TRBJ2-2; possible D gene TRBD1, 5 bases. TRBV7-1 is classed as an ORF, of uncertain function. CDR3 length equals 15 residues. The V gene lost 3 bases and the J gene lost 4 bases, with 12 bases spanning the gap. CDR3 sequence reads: CASSSQGARTGELFF. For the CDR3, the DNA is TGTGCCAGCAGCTCGCAAGGGGCCCGCACCGGGGAGCTGTTTTTT.

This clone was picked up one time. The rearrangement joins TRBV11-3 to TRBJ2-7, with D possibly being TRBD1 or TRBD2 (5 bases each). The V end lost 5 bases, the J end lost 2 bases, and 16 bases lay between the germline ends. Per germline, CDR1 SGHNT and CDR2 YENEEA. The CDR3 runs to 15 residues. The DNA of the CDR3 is TGTGCCAGCAGCCCCGGGACGGCTGCTCCCTACGAGCAGTACTTC. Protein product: CASSPGTAAPYEQYF.

CDR3 residues: CATTQGELAGAETQYF. The DNA for the CDR3 is TGTGCCACCACCCAGGGGGAACTAGCTGGGGCAGAGACCCAGTACTTC. The J gene is TRBJ2-5, the V gene TRBV15, with D possibly being TRBD1 (7 bases). Looked up from germline, CDR1 is LNHNV and CDR2 is YYDKDF (reference sequence). This CDR3 comprises 16 residues. With 7 bases removed from V and 4 bases from J, the gap between germline ends came to 22 bases.

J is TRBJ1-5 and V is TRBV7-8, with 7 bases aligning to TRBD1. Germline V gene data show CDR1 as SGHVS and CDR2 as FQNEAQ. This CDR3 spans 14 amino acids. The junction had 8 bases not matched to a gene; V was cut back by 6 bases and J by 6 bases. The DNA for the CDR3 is TGTGCCAGCAGTCCGACAGGGTCGGGTCAGCCCCAGCATTTT. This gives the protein CASSPTGSGQPQHF.

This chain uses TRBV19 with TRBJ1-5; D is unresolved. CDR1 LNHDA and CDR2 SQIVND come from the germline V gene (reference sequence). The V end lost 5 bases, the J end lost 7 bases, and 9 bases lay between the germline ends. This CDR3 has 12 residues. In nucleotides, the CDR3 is TGTGCCAGTAGTCTGGTGCAGCAGCCCCAGCATTTT. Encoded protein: CASSLVQQPQHF.

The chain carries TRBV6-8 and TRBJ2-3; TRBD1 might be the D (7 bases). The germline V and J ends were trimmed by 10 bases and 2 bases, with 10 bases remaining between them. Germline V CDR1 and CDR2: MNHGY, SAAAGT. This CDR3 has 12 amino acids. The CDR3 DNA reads TGTGCCATCAGGGGGGACACAGATACGCAGTATTTT. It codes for CAIRGDTDTQYF.

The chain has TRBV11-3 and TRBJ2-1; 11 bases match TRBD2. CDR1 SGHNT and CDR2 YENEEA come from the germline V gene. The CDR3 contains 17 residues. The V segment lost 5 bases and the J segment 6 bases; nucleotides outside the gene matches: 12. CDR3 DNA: TGTGCCAGCAGCATATCTAGCGGGAGGTCCCTATTCAATGAGCAGTTCTTC. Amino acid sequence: CASSISSGRSLFNEQFF.